This TCR beta chain comes out of a study of blood T cell repertoires in COVID-19. Study details: PBMCs, B-cell-depleted T cells, or T cells were the source of the cDNA or gDNA that made up the material.

In the original workflow: Estimated nucleated cell counts came from reference gene primer amplification. The method was immunoSEQ multiplex PCR; TCRdb's version includes in-frame clones alone and lacks a portion of them. The V and J calls and clone size come from that table; D and trimming were worked out from the DNA. The profile shows about 280,000 clones, roughly 90% of them singletons. The CDR3 totals 15 residues. After removal of 4 bases from V and 6 bases from J, the junction contained 8 bases not matched to a gene. The germline gives CDR1 MNHNY, CDR2 SVGAGI (reference sequence). A few counts support this clone.

The specimen was peripheral blood. The chain has TRBV6-6 and TRBJ1-4; 7 nucleotides agree with TRBD1. This sequence was found in a man between 18 and 29 years old with active or convalescent COVID-19. This chain's CDR3 is CASSSPGQNHEKLFF. DNA of the CDR3: TGTGCCAGCAGTTCGCCGGGACAGAACCATGAAAAACTGTTTTTT.